A single count supports the clone carrying this T cell receptor beta chain. Assay used: immunoSEQ multiplex PCR; TCRdb lists only in-frame clones, some missing. This sample yields tens of thousands of clones, of which around 93% are seen a single time; 3.5% to 4.5% belongs to the top ten. The V gene end was trimmed by 6 bases and the J gene end by 9 bases; junction bases not matched to a gene: 5. This CDR3 has 12 amino acids. CDR1 is MNHNS, CDR2 SASEGT, per germline. This record comes from a study of OX40 agonist ivuxolimab in advanced cancers. Study summary: The dose-escalation cohort had hepatocellular carcinoma, melanoma, renal cell or head and neck cancer. Past anti-PD-1, anti-PD-L1 or anti-CTLA-4 therapy was accepted, and 30% to 50% had received some.

On cycle 4 day 1 and cycle 7 day 1, as well as at baseline, blood was sampled. The TCR comes from an adult with an advanced solid tumor such as melanoma, head and neck, liver or kidney cancer. Sequenced material: CD4+ or CD8+ T cells sorted from blood, taken in a trial of the OX40 agonist ivuxolimab. The rearrangement joins TRBV6-1 to TRBJ2-1, with 7 bases that match TRBD2. CDR3 sequence (DNA): TGTGCCAGCAGGGGGGAGGGTGCTGAGCAGTTCTTC. Its protein product is CASRGEGAEQFF.